This is a list of T cell receptor beta chains from one sample in a study of T cell changes during pregnancy in multiple sclerosis. Here immunoSEQ multiplex PCR was the method, and the copy in TCRdb shows in-frame clones only, minus some. Seen here are around 30,000 clones, around 85% observed once, and the top ten hold 6.5% to 9.5%. The sequences come from CD8+ T cells from peripheral blood mononuclear cells, collected after pregnancy. These receptors were taken from a female donor with multiple sclerosis, enrolled in a pregnancy study. CDR3s include the opening cysteine and the closing phenylalanine or tryptophan. Each record gives: V gene, J gene, D gene, clone size, CDR3 DNA, CDR3 protein. The D gene is left open where the match is weak. Clone size appears in some rows only: once, few, many, or a class for an expanded clone.

TRBV18,TRBJ2-7,TRBD1,NA,TGTGCCAGCTCACCACGCAGTGGAGGGACAGGGTATCCCTACGAGCAGTACTTC,CASSPRSGGTGYPYEQYF
TRBV4-2,TRBJ1-1,NA,NA,TGTGCCAGCAGCCATCTCACCCATCGCCGGGACAATGAAGCTTTCTTT,CASSHLTHRRDNEAFF
TRBV2,TRBJ1-4,TRBD1,NA,TGTGCCACCCCCCTGGGGGACAGGCTGGGTGAAAAACTGTTTTTT,CATPLGDRLGEKLFF
TRBV27,TRBJ1-3,NA,many,TGTGCCAGCAGTTTATCCCAAGGAAACACCATATATTTT,CASSLSQGNTIYF
TRBV2,TRBJ1-3,TRBD1,NA,TGTGCCAGCAGTCCTCCCCGGACAGGGATAAACACCATATATTTT,CASSPPRTGINTIYF
TRBV4-3,TRBJ1-4,TRBD1,NA,TGCGCCAGCAGCCTTACCGCAGGGGGCGGAAGTGAAAAACTGTTTTTT,CASSLTAGGGSEKLFF
TRBV7-8,TRBJ2-7,TRBD1,NA,TGTGCCAGCAGCTTATTCCGGGACAGTTACTACGAGCAGTACTTC,CASSLFRDSYYEQYF
TRBV7-9,TRBJ1-6,NA,NA,TGTGCCAGCAGCTTAGTGCCGACACTGAATAATTCACCCCTCCACTTT,CASSLVPTLNNSPLHF
TRBV19,TRBJ1-1,NA,NA,TGTGCCAGTAGTATAAAAGGGGGACACAGCACTGAAGCTTTCTTT,CASSIKGGHSTEAFF
TRBV7-3,TRBJ2-3,NA,NA,TGTGCCAGCAGCTTAATTGGTGGGGCAGGAGATACGCAGTATTTT,CASSLIGGAGDTQYF
TRBV4-1,TRBJ1-5,NA,NA,TGCGCCAGCAGCCAAGTGCCGGGGTTGGGCAATCAGCCCCAGCATTTT,CASSQVPGLGNQPQHF
TRBV29-1,TRBJ1-1,TRBD1,NA,TGCAGCACCCCCCGGGCAGGGGGTAACACTGAAGCTTTCTTT,CSTPRAGGNTEAFF
TRBV10-3,TRBJ2-2,NA,NA,TGTGCCACCAGGACGGACAGTAGTTTTACCGGGGAGCTGTTTTTT,CATRTDSSFTGELFF
TRBV28,TRBJ2-2,TRBD2,NA,TGTGCCAGCAGCCCCTGGGGGGGAGGCACCGGGGAGCTGTTTTTT,CASSPWGGGTGELFF
TRBV30,TRBJ2-1,NA,NA,TGTGCCTGGAGTCTTCTACGGAGAAACAATGAGCAGTTCTTC,CAWSLLRRNNEQFF
TRBV6-5,TRBJ2-3,NA,NA,TGTGCCAGCAGTCAACGGGGGTCCACAGATACGCAGTATTTT,CASSQRGSTDTQYF
TRBV11-3,TRBJ1-3,NA,NA,TGTGCCAGCAGCTTAGATTCGGAGGGCTCTGGAAACACCATATATTTT,CASSLDSEGSGNTIYF
TRBV19,TRBJ2-3,TRBD2,NA,TGTGCCAGTAGTCCGGGACTAGGAACAGATACGCAGTATTTT,CASSPGLGTDTQYF
TRBV27,TRBJ2-1,TRBD2,NA,TGTGCCAGCAGATCCCGTGGTAGCGGGGATGACAATGAGCAGTTCTTC,CASRSRGSGDDNEQFF
TRBV14,TRBJ2-7,NA,few,TGTGCCAGCAGCCAACTGACTACACAGTACTTC,CASSQLTTQYF
TRBV15,TRBJ1-4,TRBD1,NA,TGTGCCACCAGCAGGATGGTGACAGGGCCCGAAAAACTGTTTTTT,CATSRMVTGPEKLFF
TRBV5-5,TRBJ2-5,TRBD1,NA,TGTGCCAGCAGCCCGGACAGGGGGTGGGAGACCCAGTACTTC,CASSPDRGWETQYF
TRBV6-6,TRBJ1-6,TRBD1,NA,TGTGCCAGCAGTCGTCGGGTAGGGGGCAAATCACCCCTCCACTTT,CASSRRVGGKSPLHF